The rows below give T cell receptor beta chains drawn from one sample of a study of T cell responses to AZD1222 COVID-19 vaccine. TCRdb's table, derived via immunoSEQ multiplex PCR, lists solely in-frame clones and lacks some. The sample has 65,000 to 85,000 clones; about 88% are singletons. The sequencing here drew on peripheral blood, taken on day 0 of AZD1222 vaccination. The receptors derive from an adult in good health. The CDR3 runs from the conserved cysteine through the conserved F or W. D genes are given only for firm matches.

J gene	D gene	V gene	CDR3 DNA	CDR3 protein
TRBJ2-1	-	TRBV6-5	TGTGCCAGCAGTTACTTTGATGAGCAGTTCTTC	CASSYFDEQFF
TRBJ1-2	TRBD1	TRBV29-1	TGCAGCGTTGACAGGGGGCGCTTCTACACCTTC	CSVDRGRFYTF
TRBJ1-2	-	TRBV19	TGTGCCAGTAGTATGGGACGTCAGGGGGGCTACACCTTC	CASSMGRQGGYTF
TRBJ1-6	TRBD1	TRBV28	TGTGCCAGCAGTCCGGGGACAGGGCAAAATTCACCCCTCCACTTT	CASSPGTGQNSPLHF
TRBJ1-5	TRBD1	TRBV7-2	TGTGCCAGCAGCTTACGGGGCCAGGGGGGGGATCAGCCCCAGCATTTT	CASSLRGQGGDQPQHF
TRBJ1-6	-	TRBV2	TGTGCCAGCAACGACCAAAGCTCCTATAATTCACCCCTCCACTTT	CASNDQSSYNSPLHF
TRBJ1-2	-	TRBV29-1	TGCAGCGTTGAATGGAGAAACTATGGCTACACCTTC	CSVEWRNYGYTF
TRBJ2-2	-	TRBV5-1	TGCGCCAGCACCCCAGGGAGTTCGAACACCGGGGAGCTGTTTTTT	CASTPGSSNTGELFF
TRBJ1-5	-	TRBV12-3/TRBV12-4	TGTGCCAGCCATAGAGACGGCAATCAGCCCCAGCATTTT	CASHRDGNQPQHF
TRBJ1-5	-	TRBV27	TGTGCCAGCAGTAGGGGGGTTGGGGGGGGCGGCAATCAGCCCCAGCATTTT	CASSRGVGGGGNQPQHF
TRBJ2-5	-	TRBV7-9	TGTGCCAGCAGGGGGGGCCTTACAGGGCCAGAGGTCCAAGAGACCCAGTACTTC	CASRGGLTGPEVQETQYF